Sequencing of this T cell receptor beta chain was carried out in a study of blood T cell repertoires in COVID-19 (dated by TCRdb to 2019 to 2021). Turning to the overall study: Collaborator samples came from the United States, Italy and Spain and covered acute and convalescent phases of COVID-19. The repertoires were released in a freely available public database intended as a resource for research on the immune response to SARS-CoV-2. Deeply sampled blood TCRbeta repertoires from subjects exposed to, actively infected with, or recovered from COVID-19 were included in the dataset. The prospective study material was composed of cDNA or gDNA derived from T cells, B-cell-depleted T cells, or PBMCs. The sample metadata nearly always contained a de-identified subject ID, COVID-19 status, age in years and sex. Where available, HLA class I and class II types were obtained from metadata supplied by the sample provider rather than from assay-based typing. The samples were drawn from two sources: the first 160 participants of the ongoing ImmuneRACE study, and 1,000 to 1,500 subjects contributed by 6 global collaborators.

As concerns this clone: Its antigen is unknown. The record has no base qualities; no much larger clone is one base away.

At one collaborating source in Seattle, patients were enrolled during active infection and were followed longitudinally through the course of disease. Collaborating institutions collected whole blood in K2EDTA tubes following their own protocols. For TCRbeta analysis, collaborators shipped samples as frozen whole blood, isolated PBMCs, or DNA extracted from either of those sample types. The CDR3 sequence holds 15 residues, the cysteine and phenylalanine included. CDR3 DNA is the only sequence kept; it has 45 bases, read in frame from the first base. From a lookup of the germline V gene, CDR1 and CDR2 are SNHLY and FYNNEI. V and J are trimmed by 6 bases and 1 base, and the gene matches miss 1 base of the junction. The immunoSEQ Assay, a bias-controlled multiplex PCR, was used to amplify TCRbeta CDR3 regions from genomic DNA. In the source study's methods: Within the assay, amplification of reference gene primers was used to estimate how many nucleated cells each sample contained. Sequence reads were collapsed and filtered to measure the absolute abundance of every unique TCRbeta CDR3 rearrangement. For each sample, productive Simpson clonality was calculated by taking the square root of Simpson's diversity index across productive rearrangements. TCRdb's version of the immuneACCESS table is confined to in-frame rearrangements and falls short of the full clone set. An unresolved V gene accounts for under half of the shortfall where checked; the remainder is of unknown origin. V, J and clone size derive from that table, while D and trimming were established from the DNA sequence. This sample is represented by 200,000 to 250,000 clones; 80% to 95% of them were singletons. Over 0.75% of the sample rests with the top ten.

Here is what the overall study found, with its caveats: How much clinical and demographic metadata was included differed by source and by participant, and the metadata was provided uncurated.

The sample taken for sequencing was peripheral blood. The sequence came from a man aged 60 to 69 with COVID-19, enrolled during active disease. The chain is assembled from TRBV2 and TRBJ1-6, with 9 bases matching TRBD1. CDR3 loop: CASRDRGSYNSPLHF. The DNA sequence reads TGTGCCAGCAGAGACAGGGGGTCCTATAATTCACCCCTCCACTTT.